In its sample, the clone carrying this TCR beta chain was seen many times. Its antigen is not identified. The data stem from a study of early T cells in non-severe SARS-CoV-2 infection. V lost 0 bases and J 7 bases, leaving 9 bases between the germline ends. CDR1 LNHNV and CDR2 YYDKDF come from the germline V gene (reference sequence). The CDR3 consists of 13 residues. Findings of the study overall: Matches to VDJdb favored anti-spike CD8 responses and missed private and CD4 specificities.

Unique molecular identifiers were added to individual cDNA molecules. TCRdb reanalysed the 5' RACE reads using MiXCR and keeps one entry per CDR3 protein. This sample carries 20,000 to 25,000 distinct CDR3 sequences, over 4% of them seen once, and the ten largest clones take about 3.9%. The chain is built from TRBV15 and TRBJ1-2, with unresolved D. The sequence was collected from an adult who was a healthcare worker with PCR-confirmed SARS-CoV-2 infection or an uninfected control (not recorded which). The specimen was whole blood. The CDR3 region is CATSRDPAAGYTF. The CDR3 DNA sequence: TGTGCCACCAGCAGAGATCCGGCGGCTGGCTACACCTTC.